This note documents a single T cell receptor beta chain sequence. This clonotype was observed a few times. Its antigen is unknown. No base-level quality is on record; no much larger clone is a single base apart. The sample is drawn from a study of T cells in Graves' hyperthyroidism and ophthalmopathy (dated by TCRdb to about 2019). About the investigation overall: Peripheral blood samples were taken at the time of initial diagnosis, prior to any treatment. To identify TCR V-J signatures that set the groups apart, the researchers used a discovery cohort of 100 patients, made up of 40 to 45 with Graves' ophthalmopathy and about 60 with stable Graves' hyperthyroidism. Whether ophthalmopathy could be predicted prospectively was tested in an independent validation cohort made up of 18 to 20 hyperthyroidism patients plus 17 patients who later progressed to ophthalmopathy. The roughly 94 discovery patients were randomly divided into training and test sets at a 7:3 ratio. In addition, the study compared T-cell repertoires in thyroid tissue and in blood from five or six Graves' hyperthyroidism patients. After sampling, hyperthyroidism patients received methimazole starting at 30 mg daily, and ophthalmopathy patients received high-dose intravenous methylprednisolone. The paper reports TCR Vbeta CDR3 sequencing of approximately 140 peripheral blood samples: 40 or so ophthalmopathy, about 75 hyperthyroidism and around 17 progressor patients. Broad study findings and their caveats: A 13 V-J signature model separated ophthalmopathy from stable hyperthyroidism, with about 88% sensitivity and about 81% specificity in cross-validation and 80%/75% in testing. Sample size was not statistically predetermined, and blinding of investigators to group allocation was not performed. Most expanded thyroid clonotypes (frequency above 0.001) were also detected in blood, a finding suggesting that blood repertoires may reflect thyroid immune responses. During validation, the model predicted progression to ophthalmopathy a median of around 7 months ahead of onset, with roughly 65% sensitivity and 72.22% specificity.

Moderately to severely active disease, a Clinical Activity Score of at least 3, a NOSPECS grade of at least 4, and a duration under 3 months were present in ophthalmopathy patients. Any patient with an uncontrolled infection, another autoimmune disease, pregnancy or lactation was excluded. Diagnoses relied on clinical symptoms, serum thyroxine and TRAb, thyroid ultrasound and orbital computed tomography. PBMCs were separated from approximately 9.9 ml of fresh peripheral blood using Ficoll-Paque density gradient centrifugation. Total RNA was extracted with Trizol reagent, and quality was checked on an Agilent 2100 Bioanalyzer. The TCR beta CDR3 regions were amplified from the RNA transcripts. A first-round RT-PCR of the TCR CDR3 used the HTBI primer set with the Qiagen OneStep RT-PCR kit. Libraries were constructed in a second round of multiplex PCR, after which size selection and purification were performed. Paired-end sequencing of the libraries was performed with 100 bp reads on an Illumina HiSeq2000. In the authors' own workflow: SOAPnuke was used to process the raw data, with reads discarded if the reads contained adapters or uncalled bases, had a mean Phred below 15, or lacked an exact constant-primer or identifier match. COPE v1.2.5 was used to merge the high-quality paired reads, and each unique nucleotide sequence was defined as a clonotype. MiTCR v1.1 was used to align the clonotypes against IMGT TRBV, TRBD and TRBJ reference segments. Only V-J combinations with frequency above 0.0001, covering roughly 99% of repertoires, were analysed. The TCS score was defined as the ratio of F50 (clonal expansion) to E x V (chaos), calculated using BLOSUM62-based TCRdist between CDR3 peptides within each V-J. Welch's t-statistics and random forest reduced roughly 530 V-J features to 10 to 15, which were used in a naive Bayes classifier (R e1071). TCRdb ran its own pipeline on the public reads, namely fastp trimming at Q25 and MiXCR clone calling, and kept in-frame beta chains. One record per CDR3 amino acid sequence lists the most common genes and DNA. TCRdb, rather than the study authors, made the V and J calls. The table for this sample lists about 600,000 distinct CDR3 sequences; roughly a sixth of them were counted only once. Less than 3.5% of the sample comes from the top ten.

Sequenced: blood. The sequence came from a woman aged 40 to 50 with Graves' ophthalmopathy.

This receptor has the CDR3 CASSSDRDAYEQYF. The DNA reads as follows: TGTGCCAGCAGCTCCGACAGGGACGCCTACGAGCAGTACTTC. This receptor chain uses TRBV7-9 and TRBJ2-7, with 7 bases in between that match TRBD1. Reading from cysteine to phenylalanine, the CDR3 counts 14 amino acids. Here the CDR3 DNA is all that survives: 42 bases in frame from base 1. Compared with germline, V lacks 4 bases and J lacks 2 bases; bases without a gene match: 5. CDR1 and CDR2, looked up from the germline V gene (reference sequence), are SEHNR and FQNEAQ. The CDR3, completed at both ends by the reference TRBV7-9 and TRBJ2-7 genes, gives the full variable domain DTGVSQNPRHKITKRGQNVTFRCDPISEHNRLYWYRQTLGQGPEFLTYFQNEAQLEKSRLLSDRFSAERPKGSFSTLEIQRTEQGDSAMYLCASSSDRDAYEQYFGPGTRLTVT.